This is a list of T cell receptor beta chains from one sample in a study of shared clonotypes between healthy human individuals. Profiling relied on immunoSEQ multiplex PCR, and the TCRdb table lists in-frame clones only, not all of them. In the table there are roughly 590,000 clones, around 95% of which are singletons. Sequences were obtained from naive CD8+ T cells sorted from blood. The receptors originated from a woman between 25 and 40 years old in good health. The CDR3 runs from the conserved cysteine through the conserved F or W. D genes are given only for firm matches. Some rows have no size entry. The others give once, few or many, or a class for an expanded clone.

NA | TRBJ2-7 | TRBV2 | NA | CASSLTTQDYEQYF | TGTGCCAGCAGTCTTACTACCCAGGACTACGAGCAGTACTTC
NA | TRBJ2-7 | TRBV7-2 | once | CASSLVTKGEQYF | TGTGCCAGCAGCTTAGTTACTAAGGGCGAGCAGTACTTC
NA | TRBJ2-1 | TRBV5-4 | once | CASSLSPAAGNEQFF | TGTGCCAGCAGCTTGTCTCCGGCCGCGGGCAATGAGCAGTTCTTC
TRBD1 | TRBJ2-7 | TRBV28 | NA | CASSARIRTGDYEQYF | TGTGCCAGCAGTGCCCGTATCCGGACAGGGGACTACGAGCAGTACTTC
TRBD2 | TRBJ2-7 | TRBV5-1 | NA | CASSGGSRNSYEQYF | TGCGCCAGCAGCGGCGGGAGCCGCAACTCCTACGAGCAGTACTTC
NA | TRBJ1-5 | TRBV14 | NA | CASSQAVGRTGNQPQHF | TGTGCCAGCAGCCAAGCCGTAGGACGGACGGGCAATCAGCCCCAGCATTTT
NA | TRBJ1-5 | TRBV4-1 | NA | CASSQLRTPNQPQHF | TGCGCCAGCAGCCAATTGCGGACTCCAAATCAGCCCCAGCATTTT
NA | TRBJ2-7 | TRBV2 | NA | CASSSGEFGYEQYF | TGTGCCAGCAGTTCAGGGGAGTTCGGCTACGAGCAGTACTTC
TRBD2 | TRBJ2-5 | TRBV2 | NA | CASSERGLAEQETQYF | TGTGCCAGCAGTGAAAGGGGACTAGCGGAACAAGAGACCCAGTACTTC
NA | TRBJ2-1 | TRBV7-9 | NA | CASSSDGNNEQFF | TGTGCCAGCAGCTCGGACGGAAACAATGAGCAGTTCTTC
NA | TRBJ2-7 | TRBV12-5 | NA | CASVNPGHPYEQYF | TGTGCTAGTGTCAACCCGGGACACCCCTACGAGCAGTACTTC
TRBD1 | TRBJ2-2 | TRBV9 | NA | CASSVYSRRDRGTGELFF | TGTGCCAGCAGCGTATACTCTCGGCGGGACAGGGGAACCGGGGAGCTGTTTTTT
TRBD2 | TRBJ2-7 | TRBV9 | NA | CASSPKREPTYEQYF | TGTGCCAGCAGCCCGAAGCGGGAGCCCACCTACGAGCAGTACTTC
NA | TRBJ2-7 | TRBV28 | NA | CASSFSSSYEQYF | TGTGCCAGCAGTTTTAGCAGCTCCTACGAGCAGTACTTC